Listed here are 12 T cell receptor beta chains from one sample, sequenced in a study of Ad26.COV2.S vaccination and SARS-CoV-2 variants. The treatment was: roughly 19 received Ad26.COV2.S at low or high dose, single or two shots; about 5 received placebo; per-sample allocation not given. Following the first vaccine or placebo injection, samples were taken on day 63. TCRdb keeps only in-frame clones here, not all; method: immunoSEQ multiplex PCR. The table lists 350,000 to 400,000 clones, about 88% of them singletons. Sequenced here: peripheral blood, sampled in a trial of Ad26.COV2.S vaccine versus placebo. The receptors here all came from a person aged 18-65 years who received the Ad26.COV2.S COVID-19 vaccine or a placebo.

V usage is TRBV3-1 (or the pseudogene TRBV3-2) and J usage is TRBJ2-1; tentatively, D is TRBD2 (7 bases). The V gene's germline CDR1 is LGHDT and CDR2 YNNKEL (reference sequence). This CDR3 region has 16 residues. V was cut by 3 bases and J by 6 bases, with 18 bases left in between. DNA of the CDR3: TGTGCCAGCAGCCAGTTGGGGGGGGGCCTTGGCAATGAGCAGTTCTTC. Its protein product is CASSQLGGGLGNEQFF.

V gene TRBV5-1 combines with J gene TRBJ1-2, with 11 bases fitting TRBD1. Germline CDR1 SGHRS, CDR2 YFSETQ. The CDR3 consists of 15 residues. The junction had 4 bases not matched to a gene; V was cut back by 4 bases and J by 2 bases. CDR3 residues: CASSKGQGVNYGYTF. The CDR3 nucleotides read TGCGCCAGCAGCAAGGGACAGGGGGTAAACTATGGCTACACCTTC.

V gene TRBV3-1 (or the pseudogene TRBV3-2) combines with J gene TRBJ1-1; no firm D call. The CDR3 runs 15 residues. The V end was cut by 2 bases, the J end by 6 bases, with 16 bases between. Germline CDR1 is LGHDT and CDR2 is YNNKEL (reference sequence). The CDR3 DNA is TGTGCCAGCAGCCAAAGGAGACTCACGGGAGCTGAAGCTTTCTTT. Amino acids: CASSQRRLTGAEAFF.

The CDR3 region has the DNA TGTGCCAGCAGCTTATCTAGCGGGGGTTTGAATGAGCAGTTCTTC. It is translated as CASSLSSGGLNEQFF. The chain combines TRBV7-2 with TRBJ2-1; 10 bases line up with TRBD2. This CDR3 is 15 amino acids long. J was trimmed by 7 bases and V by 2 bases; bases with no gene match: 5. CDR1 and CDR2 from the germline V gene are SGHTA and FQGNSA.

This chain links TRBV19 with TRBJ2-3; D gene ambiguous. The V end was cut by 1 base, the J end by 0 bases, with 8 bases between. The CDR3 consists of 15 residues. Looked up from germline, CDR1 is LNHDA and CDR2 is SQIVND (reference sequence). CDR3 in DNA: TGTGCCAGTAGTATAGTAACACGAAGCACAGATACGCAGTATTTT. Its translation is CASSIVTRSTDTQYF.

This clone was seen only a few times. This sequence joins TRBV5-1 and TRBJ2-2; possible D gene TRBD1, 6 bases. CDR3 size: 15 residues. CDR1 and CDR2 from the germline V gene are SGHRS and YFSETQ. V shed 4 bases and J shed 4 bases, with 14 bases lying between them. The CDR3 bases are TGCGCCAGCAGCGACCCCAGGGGCGTCACCGGGGAGCTGTTTTTT. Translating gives CASSDPRGVTGELFF.

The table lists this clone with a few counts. The CDR3 here is CASSSTGALVAPLHF. The CDR3 DNA is TGTGCCAGCAGCTCGACAGGGGCTCTGGTCGCTCCCCTCCACTTT. The chain combines TRBV5-4 with TRBJ1-6, with 8 bases that match TRBD1. Germline V gene lookup returns CDR1 SGHNT and CDR2 YYREEE (reference sequence). V was clipped by 3 bases and J by 13 bases; unmatched bases: 12. CDR3 length equals 15 residues.

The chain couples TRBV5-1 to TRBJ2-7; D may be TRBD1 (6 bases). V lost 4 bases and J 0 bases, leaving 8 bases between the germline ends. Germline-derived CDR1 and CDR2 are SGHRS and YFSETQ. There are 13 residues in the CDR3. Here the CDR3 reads CASSPQGSYEQYF. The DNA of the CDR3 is TGCGCCAGCAGCCCACAGGGCTCCTACGAGCAGTACTTC.

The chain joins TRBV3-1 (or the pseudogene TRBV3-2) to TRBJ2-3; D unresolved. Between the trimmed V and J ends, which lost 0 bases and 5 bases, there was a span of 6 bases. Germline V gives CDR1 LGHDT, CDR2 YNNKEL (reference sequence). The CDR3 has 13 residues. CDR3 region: CASSQEWGDTQYF. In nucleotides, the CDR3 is TGTGCCAGCAGCCAAGAATGGGGAGATACGCAGTATTTT.

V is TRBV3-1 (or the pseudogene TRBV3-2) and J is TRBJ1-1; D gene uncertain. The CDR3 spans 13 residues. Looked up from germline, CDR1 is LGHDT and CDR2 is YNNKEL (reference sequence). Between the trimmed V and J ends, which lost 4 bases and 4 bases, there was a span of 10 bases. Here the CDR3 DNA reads TGTGCCAGCAGCCTCGGTGTCGGCACTGAAGCTTTCTTT. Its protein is CASSLGVGTEAFF.

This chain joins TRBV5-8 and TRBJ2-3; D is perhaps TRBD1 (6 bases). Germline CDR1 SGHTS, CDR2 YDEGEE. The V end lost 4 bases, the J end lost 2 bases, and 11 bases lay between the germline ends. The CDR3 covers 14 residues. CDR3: CASSLWTDTDTQYF. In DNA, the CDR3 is TGTGCCAGCAGCCTGTGGACAGACACAGATACGCAGTATTTT.

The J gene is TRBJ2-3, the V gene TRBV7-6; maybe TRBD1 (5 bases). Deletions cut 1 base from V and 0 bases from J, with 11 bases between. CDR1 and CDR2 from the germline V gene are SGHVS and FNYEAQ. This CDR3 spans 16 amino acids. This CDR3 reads CASSLGRQFSTDTQYF. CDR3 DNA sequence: TGTGCCAGCAGCTTAGGGCGACAGTTTAGCACAGATACGCAGTATTTT.